The 26 T cell receptor beta chains reported below all come from one sample, sequenced in a study of blood T cell repertoires in COVID-19. The method was immunoSEQ multiplex PCR; TCRdb's version includes in-frame clones alone and lacks a portion of them. Here the sample spans about 150,000 clones, roughly 84% being singletons. Sequenced input: peripheral blood. The receptors shown here come from a man between 60 and 75 years old with COVID-19, enrolled during active disease.

The table lists this clone with a few counts. This sequence joins TRBV18 and TRBJ1-6; TRBD1 is a possible D gene (6 bases). From germline, CDR1 is KGHSH and CDR2 LQKENI. The CDR3 spans 15 residues. The V end was cut by 2 bases, the J end by 3 bases, with 8 bases between. CDR3 protein: CASSPRTDYNSPLHF. CDR3 nucleotides: TGTGCCAGCTCACCAAGGACAGACTATAATTCACCCCTCCACTTT.

The chain has TRBV14 and TRBJ1-2; TRBD1 might be the D (6 bases). CDR1 and CDR2 (germline): SGHDN, FVKESK. This CDR3 region has 16 residues. The V gene lost 0 bases and the J gene lost 4 bases, with 15 bases spanning the gap. CDR3 in DNA: TGTGCCAGCAGCCAAGACAGGGGCACCAGCGCCTATGGCTACACCTTC. Translating gives CASSQDRGTSAYGYTF.

The chain couples TRBV7-9 to TRBJ1-2; maybe TRBD1 (5 bases). From germline, CDR1 is SEHNR and CDR2 FQNEAQ (reference sequence). The germline V and J ends were trimmed by 3 bases and 4 bases, with 12 bases remaining between them. This CDR3 is 14 amino acids long. CDR3 nucleotide sequence: TGTGCCAGCAGCTTGGGGGAGGGCGCCTATGGCTACACCTTC. Amino acids: CASSLGEGAYGYTF.

The chain recombines TRBV5-6 with TRBJ1-2, with D possibly TRBD1 on 6 matching bases. CDR1 is SGHDT and CDR2 is YYEEEE in the germline V gene. The CDR3 runs to 13 residues. Trimming removed 4 bases at V and 4 bases at J, with 11 bases between. CDR3 protein: CASSPRTVYGYTF. For the CDR3, the DNA is TGTGCCAGCAGCCCCAGGACAGTCTATGGCTACACCTTC.

This rearrangement joins TRBV20-1 to TRBJ2-7, with 12 bases identical to TRBD1. Germline CDR1 DFQATT, CDR2 SNEGSKA (reference sequence). The CDR3 has 18 residues. The V and J ends lost 3 bases and 2 bases, in that order; junction bases with no gene match: 14. CDR3 loop: CSASEGDRGLSIPYEQYF. The CDR3 region has the DNA TGCAGTGCTAGTGAAGGGGACAGGGGGCTTTCGATCCCCTACGAGCAGTACTTC.

The chain combines TRBV7-2 with TRBJ1-4; the D gene is possibly TRBD1 (5 bases). The length of the CDR3 is 13 residues. The V gene's germline CDR1 is SGHTA and CDR2 FQGNSA. Trimming cost V 6 bases and J 5 bases, with 10 bases left between them. The CDR3: CASRHYRNEKLFF. Written as DNA, the CDR3 is TGTGCCAGCAGACACTACAGGAATGAAAAACTGTTTTTT.

The rearrangement uses TRBV19 and TRBJ1-4; 7 nucleotides line up with TRBD1. With V trimmed by 6 bases and J by 0 bases, 16 bases remained unmatched. The CDR3 loop spans 19 amino acids. The germline V gene encodes CDR1 LNHDA and CDR2 SQIVND (reference sequence). As DNA, the CDR3 is TGTGCCAGTAGCATGCCCATAACAGGGGACCTTGCAACTAATGAAAAACTGTTTTTT. Amino acids: CASSMPITGDLATNEKLFF.

The CDR3 DNA follows: TGTGCCAGCAGCCAAGAGGGGACAGGGTTTAACTATGGCTACACCTTC. Translating it yields CASSQEGTGFNYGYTF. The V gene is TRBV4-2, the J gene TRBJ1-2, with 9 bases that match TRBD1. The CDR3 extends over 16 amino acids. Germline assignment: CDR1 LGHNA and CDR2 YNFKEQ. The V gene end was trimmed by 0 bases and the J gene end by 1 base; junction bases not matched to a gene: 3.

This clone was detected only once. This chain links TRBV4-2 with TRBJ1-2; 8 bases agree with TRBD1. V shed 4 bases and J 0 bases; nucleotides not matched to a gene: 7. Per the germline V gene, CDR1 is LGHNA and CDR2 is YNFKEQ. This CDR3 region has 16 residues. The DNA of the CDR3 is TGTGCCAGCAGCCGTCCCACAGGGGGAGCTAACTATGGCTACACCTTC. Protein sequence: CASSRPTGGANYGYTF.

The V gene is TRBV7-8, the J gene TRBJ1-1; D is unresolved. Per the germline V gene, CDR1 is SGHVS and CDR2 is FQNEAQ. There are 13 residues in the CDR3. Trimming shortened V by 6 bases and J by 4 bases, and 12 bases separated the two germline ends. DNA of the CDR3: TGTGCCAGCAGTCTAGCCCCGGGCACTGAAGCTTTCTTT. Its protein is CASSLAPGTEAFF.

The V call is TRBV29-1, the J call TRBJ2-1; D is possibly TRBD2 (5 bases). The V gene lost 0 bases and the J gene lost 6 bases, with 15 bases spanning the gap. This CDR3 region has 15 residues. Germline CDR1 SQVTM, CDR2 ANQGSEA. DNA for the CDR3: TGCAGCGTTGAAGATCGGTGGGAGCGGAGCAATGAGCAGTTCTTC. Protein product: CSVEDRWERSNEQFF.

CDR3 protein: CASSEAASVASNQPQHF. CDR3 DNA sequence: TGTGCCAGCAGTGAAGCTGCAAGCGTTGCGAGCAATCAGCCCCAGCATTTT. The V call is TRBV6-1, the J call TRBJ1-5; D not resolved. Trimming pared 0 bases from V and 1 base from J, leaving 13 bases between. Germline lookup yields CDR1 MNHNS and CDR2 SASEGT. This CDR3 is 17 amino acids long.

The chain has TRBV7-2 and TRBJ2-5, with 11 bases that match TRBD2. With V trimmed by 4 bases and J by 2 bases, 3 bases remained unmatched. CDR1 is SGHTA and CDR2 is FQGNSA in the germline V gene. The CDR3 sequence is 15 residues long. CDR3 DNA: TGTGCCAGCAGCTCCGGACTAGCGGGTCAAGAGACCCAGTACTTC. Translated, it gives CASSSGLAGQETQYF.

This rearrangement joins TRBV6-1 to TRBJ1-2; perhaps TRBD1 as D (5 bases). Germline CDR1 is MNHNS and CDR2 is SASEGT. Trimming took off 1 base at V and 7 bases at J, with 19 bases between the two ends. The CDR3 extends over 16 amino acids. The CDR3 DNA sequence: TGTGCCAGCAGTGAAGGTGGGGCAGGGTATTCGAGTGGCTACACCTTC. Its translation is CASSEGGAGYSSGYTF.

This chain links TRBV5-1 with TRBJ2-2; TRBD1 agrees at 8 bases. With V trimmed by 5 bases and J by 1 base, 4 bases remained unmatched. CDR3 size: 15 residues. CDR1 SGHRS and CDR2 YFSETQ come from the germline V gene. Here the CDR3 DNA reads TGCGCCAGCAGGCCGGGACAGGAGAACACCGGGGAGCTGTTTTTT. It encodes CASRPGQENTGELFF.

This chain joins TRBV11-3 and TRBJ2-1; tentative D call: TRBD2 (6 bases). CDR1 SGHNT and CDR2 YENEEA come from the germline V gene. The CDR3 loop spans 14 amino acids. V dropped 5 bases and J dropped 8 bases, with 16 bases sitting between them. The chain's CDR3 is CASSLGSGTDEQFF. The CDR3 DNA is TGTGCCAGCAGCCTCGGTAGCGGTACGGATGAGCAGTTCTTC.

At least ten counts were recorded for this clone. This chain uses TRBV7-8 with TRBJ1-5, with a tentative D call TRBD1 (6 bases). Trimming pared 3 bases from V and 4 bases from J, leaving 10 bases between. CDR3 length equals 14 residues. Germline V gene lookup returns CDR1 SGHVS and CDR2 FQNEAQ. The CDR3 DNA reads TGTGCCAGCAGCTTGGGGGCAGGTAATCAGCCCCAGCATTTT. Its translation is CASSLGAGNQPQHF.

J is TRBJ1-2 and V is TRBV27; D call uncertain. Trimming removed 3 bases from V and 6 bases from J, with 11 bases in between. The CDR3 contains 13 residues. Germline CDR1 MNHEY, CDR2 SMNVEV (reference sequence). CDR3 amino acids: CASSLTGVNGYTF. Here the CDR3 DNA reads TGTGCCAGCAGTTTGACCGGGGTGAATGGCTACACCTTC.

J is TRBJ2-2 and V is TRBV18; 12 nucleotides agree with TRBD2. The CDR3 consists of 15 residues. V was pared by 6 bases and J by 4 bases, with 3 bases of the junction left unmatched. Per the germline V gene, CDR1 is KGHSH and CDR2 is LQKENI. CDR3 DNA sequence: TGTGCCAGCTCCTGGACTAGCGGGGTCACCGGGGAGCTGTTTTTT. It encodes CASSWTSGVTGELFF. Full variable domain (rest looked up from reference TRBV18 and TRBJ2-2): NAGVMQNPRHLVRRRGQEARLRCSPMKGHSHVYWYRQLPEEGLKFMVYLQKENIIDESGMPKERFSAEFPKEGPSILRIQQVVRGDSAAYFCASSWTSGVTGELFFGEGSRLTVL.

This clone turned up a few times. The chain links TRBV11-3 to TRBJ1-6; 7 nucleotides agree with TRBD1. V shed 0 bases, J shed 6 bases, and the junction held 2 bases outside the gene matches. This CDR3 has 15 residues. Germline V gene data show CDR1 as SGHNT and CDR2 as YENEEA. The CDR3 bases are TGTGCCAGCAGCTTAGAGGGGACAGTTAATTCACCCCTCCACTTT. It translates to CASSLEGTVNSPLHF.

This chain links TRBV5-5 with TRBJ2-5; 16 nucleotides agree with TRBD2. Germline CDR1 SGHKS, CDR2 YYEKEE (reference sequence). This CDR3 region has 18 residues. The junction had 9 bases not matched to a gene; V was cut back by 3 bases and J by 4 bases. The CDR3 DNA reads as TGTGCCAGCAGCTCCGGTCTAGGGACTAGCGGGGGGGCAGAGACCCAGTACTTC. Translated, it gives CASSSGLGTSGGAETQYF.

The gene calls are TRBV27 and TRBJ1-4, with TRBD1 identical over 7 bases. Germline CDR1 is MNHEY and CDR2 is SMNVEV (reference sequence). The trim removed 5 bases at V and 4 bases at J, leaving 7 bases unmatched. This CDR3 is built from 15 residues. CDR3: CASSPTTGFNEKLFF. The CDR3 nucleotides are TGTGCCAGCAGTCCGACGACAGGGTTTAATGAAAAACTGTTTTTT.

This chain links TRBV3-1 (or the pseudogene TRBV3-2) with TRBJ2-2, with 12 bases that match TRBD2. Losses at the gene ends were 5 bases for V and 2 bases for J; bases not matched to a gene: 12. Germline V gene lookup returns CDR1 LGHDT and CDR2 YNNKEL (reference sequence). CDR3 size: 19 residues. Written as DNA, the CDR3 is TGTGCCAGCAGCGACCGAATCGGTGGACTAGCGGGAAACACCGGGGAGCTGTTTTTT. Translated, it gives CASSDRIGGLAGNTGELFF.

J is TRBJ2-3 and V is TRBV3-1 (or the pseudogene TRBV3-2); no clear D. The CDR3 spans 11 residues. Per germline, CDR1 LGHDT and CDR2 YNNKEL (reference sequence). V was clipped by 8 bases and J by 5 bases, with 8 bases between them. The DNA of the CDR3 is TGTGCCAGCGGTGCAGGAGATACGCAGTATTTT. Protein product: CASGAGDTQYF.

This clone was detected once. This chain joins TRBV5-1 and TRBJ2-6; D might be TRBD2 (6 bases). V lost 0 bases, J lost 0 bases, and 7 bases lay in between. Per the germline V gene, CDR1 is SGHRS and CDR2 is YFSETQ. The CDR3 extends over 16 amino acids. This chain's CDR3 is CASSLDGSSGANVLTF. CDR3 nucleotides: TGCGCCAGCAGCTTGGACGGGAGCTCTGGGGCCAACGTCCTGACTTTC.

This clone was observed a few times. This sequence joins TRBV19 and TRBJ1-1; 9 bases are a match to TRBD1. The CDR3 contains 15 residues. Germline loops: CDR1 LNHDA, CDR2 SQIVND (reference sequence). The trim removed 7 bases at V and 0 bases at J, leaving 6 bases unmatched. DNA of the CDR3: TGTGCCAGTACGAGACAGGGGGTGATGAACACTGAAGCTTTCTTT. The encoded protein is CASTRQGVMNTEAFF.